Listed below are T cell receptor beta chains from one sample, sequenced in a study of T cells after yellow fever vaccination. From the 5' RACE reads, TCRdb called clonotypes with MiXCR, one entry per CDR3 protein. The repertoire has about 340,000 distinct CDR3 sequences, approximately 3.9% of them found once; the top ten carry 20% to 30%. The starting material was PBMCs, obtained 5 days after the yellow fever booster vaccination. These TCRs come from a man between 18 and 29 years old who received the YFV17D yellow fever vaccine. The CDR3 runs from the conserved cysteine through the conserved F or W. Each record gives: clone size, D gene, J gene, V gene, CDR3 protein, CDR3 DNA. The D gene is left open where the match is weak. Expanded clones get a size class; other rows say once, few or many, or leave the size out.

>many|.|TRBJ1-3|TRBV20-1
CSARDSAAGLGNTIYF
TGCAGTGCTAGAGATTCCGCGGCGGGTCTCGGAAACACCATATATTTT
>.|.|TRBJ2-7|TRBV6-4
CASRADPYEQYF
TGTGCCAGCAGAGCTGACCCCTACGAGCAGTACTTC
>few|.|TRBJ1-1|TRBV11-2
CASSFPGAEAFF
TGTGCCAGCAGCTTCCCGGGAGCTGAAGCTTTCTTT
>many|.|TRBJ1-2|TRBV28
CASSPPGVGGYTF
TGTGCCAGCAGCCCTCCAGGGGTTGGAGGCTACACCTTC
>few|.|TRBJ1-4|TRBV30
CAWNWQTNEKLFF
TGTGCCTGGAATTGGCAGACTAATGAAAAACTGTTTTTT
>.|TRBD1|TRBJ2-5|TRBV6-6
CASSPGQGHPQETQYF
TGTGCCAGCAGCCCGGGACAGGGTCACCCTCAAGAGACCCAGTACTTC
>.|TRBD2|TRBJ2-1|TRBV5-1
CDSKGLAGSYNEQFF
TGCGACAGCAAGGGACTAGCGGGGTCTTACAATGAGCAGTTCTTC
>.|TRBD1|TRBJ1-4|TRBV4-3
CASSQRTGTNEKLFF
TGCGCCAGCAGCCAACGGACAGGGACTAATGAAAAACTGTTTTTT
>once|TRBD1|TRBJ1-2|TRBV5-4
CASSPGSQGYGYTF
TGTGCCAGCAGCCCGGGGTCACAGGGGTATGGCTACACCTTC
>few|.|TRBJ1-4|TRBV18
CASSPPLSEKLFF
TGTGCCAGCTCACCACCGTTGTCTGAAAAACTGTTTTTT
>many|TRBD2|TRBJ2-5|TRBV9
CASSVAAGGQETQYF
TGTGCCAGCAGCGTTGCAGCGGGGGGCCAAGAGACCCAGTACTTC
>few|TRBD1|TRBJ1-2|TRBV28
CASSWGQGNGYTF
TGTGCCAGCAGTTGGGGACAGGGAAATGGCTACACCTTC
>.|.|TRBJ1-1|TRBV28
CASSLWKMNTEAFF
TGTGCCAGCAGTTTATGGAAAATGAACACTGAAGCTTTCTTT
>.|TRBD2|TRBJ2-3|TRBV5-1
CASSLESGGLGGNTQYF
TGCGCCAGCAGCTTGGAAAGCGGGGGGCTCGGGGGGAATACGCAGTATTTT
>many|.|TRBJ2-2|TRBV5-4
CASSLNREATGELFF
TGTGCCAGCAGCTTAAACAGGGAGGCCACCGGGGAGCTGTTTTTT
>many|.|TRBJ1-1|TRBV6-2/TRBV6-3
CASTWGTEAFF
TGTGCCAGCACGTGGGGGACAGAAGCTTTCTTT
>few|.|TRBJ2-3|TRBV19
CATASDTQYF
TGTGCCACGGCGTCAGATACGCAGTATTTT
>few|.|TRBJ2-5|TRBV5-6
CASSSPWGGRETQYF
TGTGCCAGCAGCTCCCCATGGGGGGGCCGCGAGACCCAGTACTTC